These 11 T cell receptor beta chains share one sample of origin, sequenced in a study of cytomegalovirus exposure and HLA in healthy donors (dated by TCRdb to about 2017). The protocol used for the library was the immunoSEQ multiplex PCR assay. For the multiplex PCR, a mixture combining 60 forward primers for TCR Vbeta segments and 13 reverse primers for TCR Jbeta segments was used. Imported from immuneACCESS, the table was reduced by TCRdb to in-frame sequences with V and J called. These copies leave out some clones; in studies compared against another copy, an unresolved V gene accounts for under half, and the cause of the remainder is not known. The sample profile shows about 67,000 clones; around 80% of them were found once. About 8.8% of the sample is taken by the ten largest. Sequencing was performed on PBMCs. The receptors shown here come from a man aged 35 to 55 in good health and CMV-seronegative.

This sequence joins TRBV7-9 and TRBJ2-3, with 7 bases matching TRBD2. Germline V gene lookup returns CDR1 SEHNR and CDR2 FQNEAQ (reference sequence). The CDR3 contains 17 residues. V dropped 5 bases and J dropped 0; count of bases not matched to a gene: 11. The CDR3 nucleotides are TGTGCCAGCAGCGGGCTGGCACTAGCGATTAGCACAGATACGCAGTATTTT. It codes for CASSGLALAISTDTQYF.

This chain uses TRBV11-2 with TRBJ2-1; 11 bases line up with TRBD2. V trimming: 5 bases; J trimming: 3 bases; junction bases outside the gene matches: 6. Per germline, CDR1 SGHAT and CDR2 FQNNGV. This CDR3 has 16 residues. CDR3 bases: TGTGCCAGCAGCCCGAGGGGGACTAGCGGCTACAATGAGCAGTTCTTC. It yields the protein CASSPRGTSGYNEQFF.

The chain links TRBV7-3 to TRBJ2-2; D may be TRBD2 (6 bases). V was pared by 5 bases and J by 4 bases, with 17 bases between. This CDR3 region has 16 residues. CDR1 is SGHTA, CDR2 FQGTGA, per germline. CDR3 sequence: CASSPQRAMSTGELFF. CDR3 in DNA: TGTGCCAGCAGCCCGCAGCGGGCAATGTCCACCGGGGAGCTGTTTTTT.

The chain couples TRBV6-1 to TRBJ2-6, with TRBD1 as a possible D gene (6 bases). V was shortened by 8 bases and J by 2 bases, with 13 bases between the two germline ends. From germline, CDR1 is MNHNS and CDR2 SASEGT. This CDR3 has 15 amino acids. CDR3 in amino acids: CASGTGIAGANVLTF. DNA of the CDR3: TGTGCCAGCGGTACAGGGATAGCTGGGGCCAACGTCCTGACTTTC.

The chain joins TRBV7-8 to TRBJ2-7; D is unresolved. Trimming took off 2 bases at V and 4 bases at J, with 18 bases between the two ends. The V gene's germline CDR1 is SGHVS and CDR2 FQNEAQ. CDR3 size: 16 residues. In DNA, the CDR3 is TGTGCCAGCAGCTTAATTCCCACAGTGACATTGTACGAGCAGTACTTC. This encodes CASSLIPTVTLYEQYF.

This chain uses TRBV21-1 with TRBJ2-7; the listed D gene, TRBD1, was not tested against the DNA. TRBV21-1 is labeled a pseudogene. This CDR3 has 14 residues. The CDR3 DNA reads TGTACCAGCAGCAAAGTCGCGACAGCTTACGAGCAGTACTTC. Translation gives CTSSKVATAYEQYF.

The V gene is TRBV7-2, the J gene TRBJ2-7; D gene uncertain. Trimming cost V 4 bases and J 9 bases, with 16 bases left between them. This CDR3 has 13 amino acids. Germline CDR1 SGHTA, CDR2 FQGNSA. The CDR3: CASSSNNGFVQYF. The CDR3 DNA reads TGTGCCAGCAGCTCCAATAACGGTTTCGTGCAGTACTTC.

This clone was counted a single time. V usage is TRBV6-4 and J usage is TRBJ2-3; D is unclear. Between the trimmed V and J ends, which lost 4 bases and 2 bases, there was a span of 7 bases. The germline CDR1 and CDR2 sequences are MRHNA and SNTAGT. This CDR3 has 13 amino acids. This CDR3 is CASSVEFTDTQYF. The CDR3 coding sequence is TGTGCCAGCAGTGTCGAGTTCACAGATACGCAGTATTTT.

This rearrangement joins TRBV7-8 to TRBJ2-1; TRBD2 matches 12 bases. Germline lookup yields CDR1 SGHVS and CDR2 FQNEAQ. V lost 4 bases, J lost 8 bases, and 9 bases stayed unmatched. The CDR3 has 16 amino acids. The DNA for the CDR3 is TGTGCCAGCAGCTCCCCCCTAGCGGGAGGGCGGGATGAGCAGTTCTTC. It codes for CASSSPLAGGRDEQFF.

In this sample, this clone turned up a few times. This rearrangement joins TRBV5-1 to TRBJ2-2; 7 bases fit TRBD2. The germline gives CDR1 SGHRS, CDR2 YFSETQ. V shed 2 bases, J shed 5 bases, and the junction held 6 bases outside the gene matches. The CDR3 totals 15 residues. The CDR3 loop is CASSFELARTGELFF. The CDR3 nucleotides are TGCGCCAGCAGCTTCGAACTAGCGAGAACCGGGGAGCTGTTTTTT. Full variable domain (remainder filled in from reference TRBV5-1 and TRBJ2-2): KAGVTQTPRYLIKTRGQQVTLSCSPISGHRSVSWYQQTPGQGLQFLFEYFSETQRNKGNFPGRFSGRQFSNSRSEMNVSTLELGDSALYLCASSFELARTGELFFGEGSRLTVL.

The V and J genes are TRBV9 and TRBJ1-4, with D unclear. Trimming removed 2 bases from V and 8 bases from J, with 13 bases in between. Germline-derived CDR1 and CDR2 are SGDLS and YYNGEE. CDR3 length: 14 residues. CDR3 sequence reads: CASSVTGGEEKLFF. CDR3 nucleotide sequence: TGTGCCAGCAGCGTTACTGGTGGTGAGGAAAAACTGTTTTTT.